This entry lists 8 T cell receptor beta chains sequenced from one sample in a study of T cell responses to AZD1222 COVID-19 vaccine. Clones were read by immunoSEQ multiplex PCR, and TCRdb kept only the in-frame ones, dropping some. The sample records 57,000 or so clones, 75% to 90% being singletons. Here the sequenced sample was peripheral blood, taken on day 0 of MenACWY control vaccination. Receptors were obtained from an adult in good health.

The chain uses TRBV25-1 and TRBJ1-6, with D maybe TRBD1 (5 bases). There are 14 residues in the CDR3. The V and J ends lost 6 bases and 7 bases respectively, with 13 bases between them. The V gene's germline CDR1 is MGHDK and CDR2 SYGVNS. The CDR3 nucleotides are TGTGCCAGCAGGTCAGGGTTGGGCAATTCACCCCTCCACTTT. It yields the protein CASRSGLGNSPLHF.

This clone was counted between two and nine times. This chain joins TRBV28 and TRBJ1-2; D unclear. Germline CDR1 is MDHEN and CDR2 is SYDVKM. Trimming removed 5 bases from V and 2 bases from J, with 9 bases in between. The CDR3 has 13 amino acids. The CDR3 is CASSPWVNYGYTF. In DNA, the CDR3 is TGTGCCAGCAGTCCCTGGGTGAACTATGGCTACACCTTC.

The chain employs TRBV18 and TRBJ1-2, with D unclear. V was pared by 3 bases and J by 0 bases, with 5 bases between. Germline V lookup: CDR1 KGHSH, CDR2 LQKENI. The CDR3 is made up of 13 amino acids. This CDR3 reads CASSPTANYGYTF. The CDR3 DNA sequence: TGTGCCAGCTCACCCACAGCTAACTATGGCTACACCTTC.

CDR3 amino acids: CASSNQGAGYGYTF. CDR3 nucleotide sequence: TGTGCCAGTAGTAATCAGGGGGCCGGGTATGGCTACACCTTC. V gene TRBV19 combines with J gene TRBJ1-2, with 8 bases that match TRBD1. This CDR3 spans 14 amino acids. With 4 bases clipped from V and 5 bases from J, the junction kept 6 bases outside the gene matches. CDR1 is LNHDA, CDR2 SQIVND, per germline (reference sequence).

The V and J genes are TRBV28 and TRBJ2-7; 15 bases fit TRBD2. Germline CDR1 and CDR2: MDHEN and SYDVKM. The CDR3 is 17 amino acids. V lost 6 bases to trimming and J lost 5 bases; unmatched junction nucleotides: 11. The CDR3 region has the DNA TGTGCCAGCAGGGCAAGGACTAGCGGGAGGGCCAGGAACGAGCAGTACTTC. It is translated as CASRARTSGRARNEQYF.

V and J are TRBV7-9 and TRBJ2-1; weak D call: TRBD2 (5 bases). The V end lost 1 base, the J end lost 9 bases, and 13 bases lay between the germline ends. The germline gives CDR1 SEHNR, CDR2 FQNEAQ (reference sequence). The CDR3 extends over 14 amino acids. CDR3 in DNA: TGTGCCAGCAGCTTAGTGGCGGGTAGCGCTGAGCAGTTCTTC. Amino acid sequence: CASSLVAGSAEQFF. The full variable domain, rest sourced from reference TRBV7-9 and TRBJ2-1, is DTGVSQNPRHKITKRGQNVTFRCDPISEHNRLYWYRQTLGQGPEFLTYFQNEAQLEKSRLLSDRFSAERPKGSFSTLEIQRTEQGDSAMYLCASSLVAGSAEQFFGPGTRLTVL.

The chain couples TRBV27 to TRBJ1-6; TRBD1 is a possible D gene (6 bases). This CDR3 region has 15 residues. V was trimmed by 5 bases and J by 3 bases, leaving 11 bases between them. Germline V CDR1 and CDR2: MNHEY, SMNVEV (reference sequence). The CDR3 bases are TGTGCCAGCAGTACAGGGCCTTTCTATAATTCACCCCTCCACTTT. Protein sequence: CASSTGPFYNSPLHF.

The chain employs TRBV7-2 and TRBJ1-4; D not resolved. V was pared by 5 bases and J by 0 bases, with 10 bases between. This CDR3 is built from 15 residues. CDR1 is SGHTA, CDR2 FQGNSA, per germline. The CDR3: CASSPQAATNEKLFF. CDR3 coding DNA: TGTGCCAGCAGCCCTCAGGCTGCAACTAATGAAAAACTGTTTTTT.